The TCR beta chain described here comes from a study of cytomegalovirus exposure and HLA in healthy donors. General study findings and limits: Later analysis found that TCR beta chains associated with HLA were more clonally expanded than other, equally common chains. Rarity marked most TCR sequences, yet some public TCRs occurred in many donors. What TCR beta sequences reportedly achieved was accurate prediction of HLA-A and HLA-B alleles in most subjects.

Concerning this clone itself: Its antigen remains unknown.

Primers: 60 Vbeta forward and 13 Jbeta reverse. Sequenced by immunoSEQ multiplex PCR; TCRdb stores in-frame clones only, minus some. The data hold approximately 120,000 clones, with approximately 80% observed a single time. This sequence was found in a woman between 35 and 50 years old in good health and CMV-seropositive. Sequencing was carried out using PBMCs.

The CDR3 spells CASSIVFGYQAFF. CDR3 bases: TGTGCCAGTAGTATAGTATTCGGTTACCAAGCTTTCTTT. The chain is built from TRBV19 and TRBJ1-1; no definite D call. This CDR3 has 13 amino acids. The V end was cut by 1 base, the J end by 9 bases, with 12 bases between. Germline-derived CDR1 and CDR2 are LNHDA and SQIVND (reference sequence).